Listed here are 21 T cell receptor beta chains from one sample, sequenced in a study of blood T cell repertoires in COVID-19. Using immunoSEQ multiplex PCR, the repertoire was profiled, and TCRdb retains in-frame clones only, with some absent. The repertoire has 360,000 or so clones, roughly four fifths of them found once; the top ten carry about 4.9%. The sample was PBMCs or T cells enriched from blood (not recorded which). These receptors were collected from a woman in her 50s who had recovered from COVID-19.

V and J are TRBV28 and TRBJ2-7, with 8 bases identical to TRBD1. The CDR3 loop spans 15 amino acids. The junction had 10 bases not matched to a gene; V was cut back by 5 bases and J by 4 bases. Germline V gene data show CDR1 as MDHEN and CDR2 as SYDVKM. The CDR3 region is CASSGGAGGEYEQYF. The CDR3 DNA sequence: TGTGCCAGCAGTGGCGGGGCAGGGGGCGAGTACGAGCAGTACTTC.

In this sample, this clone turned up a few times. The chain uses TRBV5-1 and TRBJ1-2; unclear D gene. CDR1 is SGHRS, CDR2 YFSETQ, per germline. Between the trimmed V and J ends, which lost 4 bases and 6 bases, there was a span of 13 bases. The CDR3 sequence is 13 residues long. CDR3 bases: TGCGCCAGCAGCCCTCTCCCTAGCCATGGCTACACCTTC. It translates to CASSPLPSHGYTF.

In its sample, this clone was seen a few times. The chain recombines TRBV19 with TRBJ1-1; possibly TRBD1 for D (5 bases). The length of the CDR3 is 13 residues. Per the germline V gene, CDR1 is LNHDA and CDR2 is SQIVND (reference sequence). V shed 6 bases and J shed 4 bases, with 12 bases lying between them. The CDR3: CASSSSGGTEAFF. The CDR3, as DNA: TGTGCCAGTAGCTCGTCCGGGGGCACTGAAGCTTTCTTT.

This chain joins TRBV6-2 or TRBV6-3 and TRBJ1-1; TRBD1 might be the D (6 bases). Trimming cost V 3 bases and J 7 bases, with 15 bases left between them. The CDR3 is 14 residues long. Germline V gene sequence: CDR1 MNHEY, CDR2 SVGEGT. The CDR3: CASSYLAQGHEAFF. In nucleotides, the CDR3 is TGTGCCAGCAGTTATTTGGCACAGGGCCATGAAGCTTTCTTT.

The V call is TRBV28, the J call TRBJ2-7, with D perhaps matching TRBD1 (6 bases). Per the germline V gene, CDR1 is MDHEN and CDR2 is SYDVKM. V was trimmed by 5 bases and J by 1 base, leaving 12 bases between them. The CDR3 contains 14 residues. As DNA, the CDR3 is TGTGCCAGCAGTCGTGACAGGAGATCCTACGAGCAGTACTTC. Protein: CASSRDRRSYEQYF.

This chain joins TRBV5-6 and TRBJ2-4; TRBD2 matches at 7 bases. This CDR3 has 16 amino acids. J was trimmed by 7 bases and V by 0 bases; bases with no gene match: 10. Germline CDR1 SGHDT, CDR2 YYEEEE. CDR3 sequence reads: CASSLVSDGLGNIQYF. The CDR3, as DNA: TGTGCCAGCAGCTTGGTTTCCGACGGACTAGGGAACATTCAGTACTTC. The full variable domain, completed using reference TRBV5-6 and TRBJ2-4, is DAGVTQSPTHLIKTRGQQVTLRCSPKSGHDTVSWYQQALGQGPQFIFQYYEEEERQRGNFPDRFSGHQFPNYSSELNVNALLLGDSALYLCASSLVSDGLGNIQYFGAGTRLSVL.

This clone was recorded only once. The chain recombines TRBV14 with TRBJ1-2; tentatively, D is TRBD1 (6 bases). The ends were cut back, 4 bases at V and 4 bases at J, with 10 bases in the middle. The CDR3 has 13 residues. From germline, CDR1 is SGHDN and CDR2 FVKESK. The CDR3: CASSPGRGYGYTF. CDR3 bases: TGTGCCAGCAGCCCTGGCAGGGGCTATGGCTACACCTTC.

Only a few counts were recorded for this clone. The gene calls are TRBV4-1 and TRBJ2-6, with D possibly TRBD1 on 5 matching bases. The V end lost 6 bases, the J end lost 0 bases, and 12 bases lay between the germline ends. The V gene's germline CDR1 is MGHRA and CDR2 YSYEKL. This CDR3 is 16 amino acids long. DNA for the CDR3: TGCGCCAGCAGACAGGAAGGATTCTCTGGGGCCAACGTCCTGACTTTC. It codes for CASRQEGFSGANVLTF.

The chain couples TRBV6-5 to TRBJ1-2; TRBD1 agrees at 10 bases. Looked up from germline, CDR1 is MNHEY and CDR2 is SVGAGI. V gave up 0 bases and J gave up 8 bases; unmatched junction bases: 3. CDR3 size: 14 residues. For the CDR3, the DNA is TGTGCCAGCAGTTACTCGGGGACAGGGGTGGGCTACACCTTC. It is translated as CASSYSGTGVGYTF.

The gene calls are TRBV19 and TRBJ2-7; the match to TRBD1 covers 8 bases. Germline V gives CDR1 LNHDA, CDR2 SQIVND (reference sequence). The CDR3 has 14 residues. Trimming cost V 6 bases and J 2 bases; bases outside gene matches: 6. CDR3 sequence: CASSPGQATYEQYF. Here the CDR3 DNA reads TGTGCCAGTAGCCCGGGACAGGCCACCTACGAGCAGTACTTC.

The V and J genes are TRBV18 and TRBJ2-7; 11 nucleotides agree with TRBD1. The V and J ends lost 3 bases and 5 bases, in that order; junction bases with no gene match: 3. The V gene's germline CDR1 is KGHSH and CDR2 LQKENI. CDR3 length equals 14 residues. The CDR3 loop is CASSPGQGVHEQYF. CDR3 nucleotides: TGTGCCAGCTCACCGGGACAGGGGGTCCACGAGCAGTACTTC.

V usage is TRBV19 and J usage is TRBJ1-6; D not resolved. CDR1 is LNHDA, CDR2 SQIVND, per germline (reference sequence). Trimming removed 5 bases at V and 8 bases at J, with 13 bases between. The CDR3 totals 14 residues. CDR3 nucleotides: TGTGCCAGTAGTTTTCTCGGTTACGATTCACCCCTCCACTTT. It codes for CASSFLGYDSPLHF.

This chain links TRBV7-2 with TRBJ1-5, with 7 bases matching TRBD1. Germline loops: CDR1 SGHTA, CDR2 FQGNSA. After removal of 1 base from V and 5 bases from J, the junction contained 5 bases not matched to a gene. The CDR3 runs 15 residues. The CDR3: CASSLERGRHQPQHF. The CDR3 nucleotides are TGTGCCAGCAGCTTAGAAAGGGGGCGCCATCAGCCCCAGCATTTT.

V is TRBV6-2 or TRBV6-3 and J is TRBJ2-7; TRBD1 might be the D (7 bases). Germline V CDR1 and CDR2: MNHEY, SVGEGT. CDR3 size: 16 residues. Trimming removed 6 bases at V and 2 bases at J, with 20 bases between. The CDR3, as DNA: TGTGCCAGCAGCGAAAGACAGGGAGGAATGGCCTACGAGCAGTACTTC. It translates to CASSERQGGMAYEQYF.

The rearrangement uses TRBV7-9 and TRBJ2-3, with a possible D match to TRBD1 (6 bases). The V end lost 5 bases, the J end lost 2 bases, and 14 bases lay between the germline ends. The CDR3 spans 15 residues. Looked up from germline, CDR1 is SEHNR and CDR2 is FQNEAQ (reference sequence). The CDR3 nucleotides are TGTGCCAGCAGCGATGGACAGTCCTACACAGATACGCAGTATTTT. Translated, it gives CASSDGQSYTDTQYF.

The rearrangement uses TRBV2 and TRBJ2-5, with 7 bases aligning to TRBD2. Germline V gene lookup returns CDR1 SNHLY and CDR2 FYNNEI. Trimming cost V 10 bases and J 2 bases; bases outside gene matches: 10. CDR3 length equals 14 residues. This CDR3 is CATLGLAAQETQYF. CDR3 nucleotides: TGTGCCACCCTGGGGCTAGCGGCTCAAGAGACCCAGTACTTC.

V and J are TRBV6-1 and TRBJ2-2, with 9 bases aligning to TRBD2. Per germline, CDR1 MNHNS and CDR2 SASEGT. V trimming: 1 base; J trimming: 2 bases; junction bases outside the gene matches: 20. The CDR3 is 22 residues long. CDR3 in DNA: TGTGCCAGCAGTGAAGTCAGAGGCGGCCTAGCGGGGCAAAAGGGAAACACCGGGGAGCTGTTTTTT. It encodes CASSEVRGGLAGQKGNTGELFF.

This chain uses TRBV5-8 with TRBJ1-5; TRBD1 aligns across 9 bases. Germline CDR1 reads SGHTS; CDR2 reads YDEGEE. The ends lost 4 bases at V and 6 bases at J; junction bases unmatched: 11. The CDR3 consists of 16 residues. This chain's CDR3 is CASSKGTGTGSQPQHF. CDR3 DNA: TGTGCCAGCAGCAAAGGAACCGGGACAGGGAGTCAGCCCCAGCATTTT.

This chain joins TRBV7-8 and TRBJ1-6; 9 positions agree with TRBD1. The germline V gene has CDR1 SGHVS and CDR2 FQNEAQ. The CDR3 contains 16 residues. Unmatched junction bases numbered 7, after V lost 0 bases and J lost 10 bases. The CDR3 bases are TGTGCCAGCAGCTTAGCGGGGACAGGGTTCGGCTCACCCCTCCACTTT. Its protein is CASSLAGTGFGSPLHF. The full variable domain, completed using reference TRBV7-8 and TRBJ1-6, is GAGVSQSPRYKVAKRGQDVALRCDPISGHVSLFWYQQALGQGPEFLTYFQNEAQLDKSGLPSDRFFAERPEGSVSTLKIQRTQQEDSAVYLCASSLAGTGFGSPLHFGNGTRLTVT.

This chain uses TRBV2 with TRBJ1-2, with TRBD1 as a possible D gene (5 bases). The V gene's germline CDR1 is SNHLY and CDR2 FYNNEI. V gave up 4 bases and J gave up 5 bases, with 8 bases separating them. The CDR3 is 12 amino acids. The CDR3 DNA sequence: TGTGCCAGCAGTGGACAGAGTTATGGCTACACCTTC. This codes for CASSGQSYGYTF.

J is TRBJ1-5 and V is TRBV19; 8 bases align to TRBD1. Germline assignment: CDR1 LNHDA and CDR2 SQIVND (reference sequence). The trim removed 6 bases at V and 0 bases at J, leaving 13 bases unmatched. The CDR3 consists of 18 residues. CDR3 sequence (DNA): TGTGCCAGTAGGTCTACAGGGGGAGGGCGTTATAGCAATCAGCCCCAGCATTTT. It codes for CASRSTGGGRYSNQPQHF.